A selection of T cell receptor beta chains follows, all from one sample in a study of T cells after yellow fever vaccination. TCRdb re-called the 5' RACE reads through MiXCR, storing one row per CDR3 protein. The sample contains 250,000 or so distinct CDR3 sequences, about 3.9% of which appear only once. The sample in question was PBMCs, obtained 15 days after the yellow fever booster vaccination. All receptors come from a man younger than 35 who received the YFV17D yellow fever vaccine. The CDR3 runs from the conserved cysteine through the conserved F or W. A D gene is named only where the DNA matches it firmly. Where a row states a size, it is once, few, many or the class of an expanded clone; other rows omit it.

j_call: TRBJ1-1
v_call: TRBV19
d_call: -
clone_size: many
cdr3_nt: TGTGCCACCAAGGACAGACAGAACACTGAAGCTTTCTTT
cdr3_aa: CATKDRQNTEAFF

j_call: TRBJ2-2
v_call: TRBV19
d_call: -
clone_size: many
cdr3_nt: TGTGCCAGTAGTATTTGGGTTTGGGACACCGGGGAGCTGTTTTTT
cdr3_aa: CASSIWVWDTGELFF

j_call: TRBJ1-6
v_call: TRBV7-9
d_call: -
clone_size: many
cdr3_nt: TGTGCCAGCAGTCCCGGGAGGGGAGTGGGCTCACCCCTCCACTTT
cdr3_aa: CASSPGRGVGSPLHF

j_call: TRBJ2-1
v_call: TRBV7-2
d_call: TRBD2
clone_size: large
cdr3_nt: TGTGCCAGCAGCTTAGGACTAGCGGGGGGCAATGAGCAGTTCTTC
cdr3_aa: CASSLGLAGGNEQFF

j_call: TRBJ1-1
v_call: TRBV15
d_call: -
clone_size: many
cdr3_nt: TGTGCCACCAGCCGGTCAGGGCCGAACACTGAAGCTTTCTTT
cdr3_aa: CATSRSGPNTEAFF

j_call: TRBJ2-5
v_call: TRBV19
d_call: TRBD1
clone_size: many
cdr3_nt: TGTGCCAGTAAACAGGGGGTAGAGACCCAGTACTTC
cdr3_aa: CASKQGVETQYF

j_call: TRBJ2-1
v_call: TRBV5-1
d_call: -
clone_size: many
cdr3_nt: TGCGCCAGCAGCTTGTACGGAGGTAATGAGCAGTTCTTC
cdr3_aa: CASSLYGGNEQFF

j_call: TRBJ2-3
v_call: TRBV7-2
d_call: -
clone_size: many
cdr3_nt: TGTGCCAGCAGCGCGGGCCCCGTCGCAGATACGCAGTATTTT
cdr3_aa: CASSAGPVADTQYF

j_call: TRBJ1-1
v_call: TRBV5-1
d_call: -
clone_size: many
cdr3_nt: TGCGCCAGCAGCTTTGCATGGGAGACTGAAGCTTTCTTT
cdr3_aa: CASSFAWETEAFF

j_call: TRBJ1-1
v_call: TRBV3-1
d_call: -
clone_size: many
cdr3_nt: TGTGCCAGCAGCCATGGTCAGGCCGGGATGAGGACTGAAGCTTTCTTT
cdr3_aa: CASSHGQAGMRTEAFF

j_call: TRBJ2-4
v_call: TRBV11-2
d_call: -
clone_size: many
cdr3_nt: TGTGCCAGCGGGGAAATGGTCTCCCAAAACATTCAGTACTTC
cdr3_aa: CASGEMVSQNIQYF

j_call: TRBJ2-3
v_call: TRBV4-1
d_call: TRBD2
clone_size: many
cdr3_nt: TGCGCCAGCAGCCGTCGACTAGCGGGGGGGATCCCAGATACGCAGTATTTT
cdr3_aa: CASSRRLAGGIPDTQYF

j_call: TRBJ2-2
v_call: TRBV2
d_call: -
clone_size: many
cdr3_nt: TGTGCCAGCAGCTTGCTCGGGGCCCTGCCCGGGGAGCTGTTTTTT
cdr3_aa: CASSLLGALPGELFF

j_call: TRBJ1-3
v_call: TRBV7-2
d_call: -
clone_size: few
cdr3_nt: TGTGCCAGCAGCTTATCCCCCCTCTCTGGAAACACCATATATTTT
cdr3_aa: CASSLSPLSGNTIYF

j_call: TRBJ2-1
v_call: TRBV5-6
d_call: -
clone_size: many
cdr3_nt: TGTGCCAGCGCACGCGGGGCAACGAGTGAGCAGTTCTTC
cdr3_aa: CASARGATSEQFF

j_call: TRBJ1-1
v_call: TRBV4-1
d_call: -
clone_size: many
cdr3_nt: TGCGCCAGCAGTGAAGCGGGCGCAGGGGACACTGAAGCTTTCTTT
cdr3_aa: CASSEAGAGDTEAFF

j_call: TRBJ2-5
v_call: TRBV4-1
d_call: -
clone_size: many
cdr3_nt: TGCGCCAGCAGCCAAAGGGGGGACCCACCGAGGACCCAGTACTTC
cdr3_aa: CASSQRGDPPRTQYF

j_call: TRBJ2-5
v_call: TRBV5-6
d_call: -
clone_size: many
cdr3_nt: TGTGCCAGCAGCTTTGGGCGGGGACCTCAAGAGACCCAGTACTTC
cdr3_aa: CASSFGRGPQETQYF

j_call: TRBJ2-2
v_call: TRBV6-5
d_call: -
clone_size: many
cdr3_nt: TGTGCCAGCAGCCGTACCGGGACGCCCACCGGGGAGCTGTTTTTT
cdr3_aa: CASSRTGTPTGELFF

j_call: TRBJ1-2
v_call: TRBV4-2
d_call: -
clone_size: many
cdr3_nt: TGTGCCAGCAGACGAAAGGACGACGGCTACACCTTC
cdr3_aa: CASRRKDDGYTF

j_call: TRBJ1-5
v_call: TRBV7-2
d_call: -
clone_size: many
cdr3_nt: TGTGCCAGCAGCTCCCAACCGGGTCCTCAGCATTTT
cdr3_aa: CASSSQPGPQHF

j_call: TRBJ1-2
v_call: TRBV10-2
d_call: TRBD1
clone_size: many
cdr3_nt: TGCGCCACGGGGGATGGGCAGGGGGCGCGTGGCTACACCTTC
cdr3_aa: CATGDGQGARGYTF

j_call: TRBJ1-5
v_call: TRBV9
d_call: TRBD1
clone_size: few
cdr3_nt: TGTGCCAGCAGCCTCAGACAGGGACGGGCTAGAGGGTTCCAGCATTTT
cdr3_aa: CASSLRQGRARGFQHF

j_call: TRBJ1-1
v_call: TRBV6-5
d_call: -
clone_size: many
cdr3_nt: TGTGCCAGCAGTTATGGGCAGGGGTTGATGAACACTGAAGCTTTCTTT
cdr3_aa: CASSYGQGLMNTEAFF

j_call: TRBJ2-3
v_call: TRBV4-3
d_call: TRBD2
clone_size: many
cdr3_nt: TGCGCCAGCAGCCAAGGGCGGGGGGGCGGTCTTAGCACAGATACGCAGTATTTT
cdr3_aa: CASSQGRGGGLSTDTQYF

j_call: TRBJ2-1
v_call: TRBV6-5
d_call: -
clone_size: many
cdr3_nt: TGTGCCAGCAGTTACGGGAAGGGATTCAATGAGCAGTTCTTC
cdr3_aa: CASSYGKGFNEQFF

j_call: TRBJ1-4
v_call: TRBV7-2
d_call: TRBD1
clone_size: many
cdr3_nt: TGTGCCAGCAGCATAGAGACAGGGGTTGGTGAAAAACTGTTTTTT
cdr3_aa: CASSIETGVGEKLFF

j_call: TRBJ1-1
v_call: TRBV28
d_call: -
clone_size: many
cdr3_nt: TGTGCCAGCAGTGAGAGTATAGGGGGTGTGCAGGCCATGAACACTGAAGCTTTCTTT
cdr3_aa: CASSESIGGVQAMNTEAFF

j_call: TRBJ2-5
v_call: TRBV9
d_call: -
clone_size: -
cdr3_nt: TGTGCCAGCAGCGGGGGCTGGGCCTGGCCCGGGGAGACCCAGTACTTC
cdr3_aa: CASSGGWAWPGETQYF

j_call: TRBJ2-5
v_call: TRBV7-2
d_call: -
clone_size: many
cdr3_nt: TGTGCCAGCAGCCGCCGAGACAGACAAGAGACCCAGTACTTC
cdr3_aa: CASSRRDRQETQYF

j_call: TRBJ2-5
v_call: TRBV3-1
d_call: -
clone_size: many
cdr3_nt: TGTGCCAGCAGCCACTATTCGGAGGAGACCCAGTACTTC
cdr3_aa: CASSHYSEETQYF

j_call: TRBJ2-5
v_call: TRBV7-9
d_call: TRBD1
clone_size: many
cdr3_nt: TGTGCCAGCAGCGATACAGGGGGCGAGGAGACCCAGTACTTC
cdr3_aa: CASSDTGGEETQYF

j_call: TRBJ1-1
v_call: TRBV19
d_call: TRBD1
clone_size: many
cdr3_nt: TGTGCCAGTAGTGGCGACAGGGGGGCCACTGAAGCTTTCTTT
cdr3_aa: CASSGDRGATEAFF

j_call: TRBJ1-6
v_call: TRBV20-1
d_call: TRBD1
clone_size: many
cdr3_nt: TGCAGTGCTAGGGACAGGGCGAATTCACCCCTCCACTTT
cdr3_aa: CSARDRANSPLHF

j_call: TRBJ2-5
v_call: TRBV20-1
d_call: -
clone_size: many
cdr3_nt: TGCAGTGCTCTAGGTCAGGAGACCCAGTACTTC
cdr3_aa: CSALGQETQYF

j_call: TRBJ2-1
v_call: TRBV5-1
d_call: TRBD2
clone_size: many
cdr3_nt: TGCGCCAGCACTAAAAGCGGGGGGCTCTATGAGCAGTTCTTC
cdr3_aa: CASTKSGGLYEQFF

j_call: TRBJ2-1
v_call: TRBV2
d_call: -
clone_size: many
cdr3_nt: TGTGCCAGCACCGAGCAAGGGGGGGGCCTCGAGCAGTTCTTC
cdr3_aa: CASTEQGGGLEQFF

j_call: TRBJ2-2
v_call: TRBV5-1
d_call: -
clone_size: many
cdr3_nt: TGCGCCAGCAGCTTGGGCAGCCCGAACACCGGGGAGCTGTTTTTT
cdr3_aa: CASSLGSPNTGELFF

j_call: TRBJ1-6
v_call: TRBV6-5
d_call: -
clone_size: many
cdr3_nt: TGTGCCAGCAGGTCTTATTACTCACCCCTCCACTTT
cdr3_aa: CASRSYYSPLHF

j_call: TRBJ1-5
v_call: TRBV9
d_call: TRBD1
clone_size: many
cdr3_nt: TGTGCCAGCAGCCTAGGGACAGGGGGCAAGGATCAGCCCCAGCATTTT
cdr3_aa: CASSLGTGGKDQPQHF

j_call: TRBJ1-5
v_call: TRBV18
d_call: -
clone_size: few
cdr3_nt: TGTGCCAGCTCACCGGTCGAGGGCAATCAGCCCCAGCATTTT
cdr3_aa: CASSPVEGNQPQHF

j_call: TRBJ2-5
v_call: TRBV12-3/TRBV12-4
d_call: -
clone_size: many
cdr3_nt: TGTGCCAGTCGATATAGCCGAGAGACCCAGTACTTC
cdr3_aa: CASRYSRETQYF

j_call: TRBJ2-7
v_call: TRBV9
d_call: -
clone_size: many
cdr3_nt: TGTGCCAGCACCCCTACAGACTTTCTGGGATACGAGCAGTACTTC
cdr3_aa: CASTPTDFLGYEQYF

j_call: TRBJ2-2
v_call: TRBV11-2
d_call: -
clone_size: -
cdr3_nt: TGTGCCAGCAGCTTAGGAGCAGGTTATCTACGGGGTAACCTAAACAACACCGGGGAGCTGTTTTTT
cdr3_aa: CASSLGAGYLRGNLNNTGELFF

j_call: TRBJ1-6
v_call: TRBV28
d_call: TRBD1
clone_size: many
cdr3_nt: TGTGCCAGCACCATTAACCCGGGACAGGGCCGCACCCTCCACTTT
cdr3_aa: CASTINPGQGRTLHF

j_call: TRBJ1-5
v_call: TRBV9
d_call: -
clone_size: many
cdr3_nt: TGTGCCAGCAGCGTAGGAGGCAGAGGCGAAGAGCCCCAGCATTTT
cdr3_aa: CASSVGGRGEEPQHF

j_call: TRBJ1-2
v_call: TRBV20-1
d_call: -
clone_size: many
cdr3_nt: TGCAGTGCTAGTGGGCGGAACTATGGCTACACCTTC
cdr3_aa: CSASGRNYGYTF

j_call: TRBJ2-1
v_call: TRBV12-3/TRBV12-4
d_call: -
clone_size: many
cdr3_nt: TGTGCCAGCAGTTTAAGATTACGGGCCCCCAGCCATGAGCAGTTCTTC
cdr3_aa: CASSLRLRAPSHEQFF

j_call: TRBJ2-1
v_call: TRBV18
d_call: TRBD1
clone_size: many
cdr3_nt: TGTGCCAGCTCGGGAGGGACAGGGCCTCAGCAGTTCTTC
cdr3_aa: CASSGGTGPQQFF

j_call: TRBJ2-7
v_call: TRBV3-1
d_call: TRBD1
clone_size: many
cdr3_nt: TGTGCCAGCAGCCAAGATCCGAGGACAGGGCCGTACTTC
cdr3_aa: CASSQDPRTGPYF

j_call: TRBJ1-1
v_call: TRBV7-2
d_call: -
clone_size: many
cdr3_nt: TGTGCCAGCAGCTTATCGTGGACAGATGAAGCTTTCTTT
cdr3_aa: CASSLSWTDEAFF

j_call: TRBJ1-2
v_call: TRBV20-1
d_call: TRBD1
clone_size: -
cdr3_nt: TGCAGTGCTCGGGAACAGGGGGACTTCTATGGCTACACCTTC
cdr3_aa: CSAREQGDFYGYTF

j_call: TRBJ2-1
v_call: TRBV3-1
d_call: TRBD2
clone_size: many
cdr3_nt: TGTGCCAGCAGCCAAGAATGGGGAATAGCGGGCCTACACAATGAGCAGTTCTTC
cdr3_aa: CASSQEWGIAGLHNEQFF

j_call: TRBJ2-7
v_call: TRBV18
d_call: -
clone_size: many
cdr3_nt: TGTGCCAGCTCACCACCTCAAGGGGTAGTACCCTACGAGCAGTACTTC
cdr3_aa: CASSPPQGVVPYEQYF

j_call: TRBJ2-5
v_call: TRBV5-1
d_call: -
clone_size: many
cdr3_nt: TGCGCCAGCGGCGGGGGCGCCCAAGAGACCCAGTACTTC
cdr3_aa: CASGGGAQETQYF

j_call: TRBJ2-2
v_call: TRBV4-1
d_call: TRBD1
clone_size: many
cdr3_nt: TGCGCCAGCAGCCAAGGGGACAGGGGGCATGGCGGGGAGCTGTTTTTT
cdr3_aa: CASSQGDRGHGGELFF

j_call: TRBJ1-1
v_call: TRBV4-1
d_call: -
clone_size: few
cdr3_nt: TGCGCCAGCAGCCTGTTAGGGTACACTGAAGCTTTCTTT
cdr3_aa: CASSLLGYTEAFF